These T cell receptor beta chains were read from a single sample in a study of beta chain features in type 1 diabetes. The method was immunoSEQ multiplex PCR; TCRdb's version includes in-frame clones alone and lacks a portion of them. Of 680,000 or so clones in the sample, about 16% are singletons; the top ten hold about 0.086%. Sequencing used naive CD4+ T cells from blood. The receptor set was obtained from a man aged 18 to 29 in good health. Each CDR3 is given with its conserved first and last residue. The D gene is left open where the match is weak. The size entry is marked missing in some rows and otherwise reads once, few, many or a size class.

cdr3_aa v_call d_call j_call clone_size
CASSSGQGGTYEQYF TRBV5-1 TRBD1 TRBJ2-7 few
CASSLGLAGGKQYF TRBV5-1 TRBD2 TRBJ2-3 few
CASSVVRTYEQYF TRBV6-1 NA TRBJ2-7 NA
CASSSEPDRYYGYTF TRBV5-1 NA TRBJ1-2 NA
CASSPTPRTSYEQYF TRBV5-1 TRBD2 TRBJ2-7 few
CASSYRGAGANVLTF TRBV6-6 TRBD2 TRBJ2-6 NA
CAISPISRGRASTDTQYF TRBV10-3 NA TRBJ2-3 NA
CASSTDRDRPPYEQYF TRBV5-4 TRBD1 TRBJ2-7 NA
CASSPPAGNIQYF TRBV18 NA TRBJ2-4 few
CAWSLLTNTGELFF TRBV30 NA TRBJ2-2 few
CSVIRHQGSANEKLFF TRBV29-1 NA TRBJ1-4 few
CASSQLVNGNYGYTF TRBV4-3 NA TRBJ1-2 NA
CSAPGGETQYF TRBV20-1 TRBD2 TRBJ2-5 few
CASQTPGGATQETQYF TRBV28 TRBD2 TRBJ2-5 NA
CASSVNGDSYTEAFF TRBV7-9 TRBD1 TRBJ1-1 NA
CASSRSWGYTDTQYF TRBV6-6 NA TRBJ2-3 NA
CASSLLNQPQHF TRBV7-2 NA TRBJ1-5 few
CASSQRDMNTEAFF TRBV27 NA TRBJ1-1 few
CAWRREGTYEQYF TRBV30 NA TRBJ2-7 NA
CASSSDRVGEQFF TRBV7-3 TRBD1 TRBJ2-1 once
CASSPNGKSADTQYF TRBV2 NA TRBJ2-3 NA
CASSRNRGPGNTIYF TRBV14 TRBD1 TRBJ1-3 NA
CASSSRGDSGRNEQFF TRBV5-1 TRBD2 TRBJ2-1 NA
CASSQVGGLTNTEAFF TRBV4-1 NA TRBJ1-1 NA
CASSVATAGGGETQYF TRBV9 TRBD2 TRBJ2-5 few
CASSTPGLASEQYF TRBV6-5 TRBD2 TRBJ2-7 NA
CASSSPLFKAFF TRBV28 NA TRBJ1-1 NA